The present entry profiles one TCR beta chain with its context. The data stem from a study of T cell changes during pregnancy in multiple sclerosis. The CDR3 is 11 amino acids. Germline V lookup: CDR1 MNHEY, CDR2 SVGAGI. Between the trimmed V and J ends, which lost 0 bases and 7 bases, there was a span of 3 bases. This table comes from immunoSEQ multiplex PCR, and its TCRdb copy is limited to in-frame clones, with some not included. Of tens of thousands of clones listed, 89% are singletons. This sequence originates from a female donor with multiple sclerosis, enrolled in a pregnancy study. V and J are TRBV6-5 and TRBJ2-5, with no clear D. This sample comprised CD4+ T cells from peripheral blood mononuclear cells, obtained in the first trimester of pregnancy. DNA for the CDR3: TGTGCCAGCAGTTACTCCGGGACCCAGTACTTC. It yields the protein CASSYSGTQYF.